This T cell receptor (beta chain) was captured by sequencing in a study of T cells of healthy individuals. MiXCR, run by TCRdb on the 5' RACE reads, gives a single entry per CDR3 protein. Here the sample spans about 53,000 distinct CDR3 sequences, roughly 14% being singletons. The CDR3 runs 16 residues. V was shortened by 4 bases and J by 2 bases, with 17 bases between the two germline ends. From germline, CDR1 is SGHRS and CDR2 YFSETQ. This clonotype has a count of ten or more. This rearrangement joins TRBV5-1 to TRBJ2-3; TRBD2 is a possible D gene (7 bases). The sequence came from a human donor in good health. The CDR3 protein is CASSPGRGADTDTQYF. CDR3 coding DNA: TGCGCCAGCAGCCCGGGTCGGGGGGCAGACACAGATACGCAGTATTTT. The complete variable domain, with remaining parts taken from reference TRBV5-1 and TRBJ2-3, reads KAGVTQTPRYLIKTRGQQVTLSCSPISGHRSVSWYQQTPGQGLQFLFEYFSETQRNKGNFPGRFSGRQFSNSRSEMNVSTLELGDSALYLCASSPGRGADTDTQYFGPGTRLTVL.